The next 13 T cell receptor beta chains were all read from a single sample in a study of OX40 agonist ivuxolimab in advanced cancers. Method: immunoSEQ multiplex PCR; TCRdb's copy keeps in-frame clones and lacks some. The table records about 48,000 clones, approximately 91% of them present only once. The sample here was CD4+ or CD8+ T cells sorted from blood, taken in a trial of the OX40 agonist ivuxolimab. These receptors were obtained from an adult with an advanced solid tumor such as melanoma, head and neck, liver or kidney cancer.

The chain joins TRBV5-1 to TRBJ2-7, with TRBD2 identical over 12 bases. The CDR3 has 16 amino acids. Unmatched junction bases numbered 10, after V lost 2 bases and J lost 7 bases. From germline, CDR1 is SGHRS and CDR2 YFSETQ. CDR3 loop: CASSLGLAGGRREQYF. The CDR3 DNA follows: TGCGCCAGCAGCTTAGGGCTAGCGGGGGGGCGTCGGGAGCAGTACTTC.

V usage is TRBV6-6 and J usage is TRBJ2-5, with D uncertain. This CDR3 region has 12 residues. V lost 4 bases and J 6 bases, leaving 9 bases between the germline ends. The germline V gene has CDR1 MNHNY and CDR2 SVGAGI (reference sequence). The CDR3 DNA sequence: TGTGCCAGCAGTTCGGAAGGGAAGACCCAGTACTTC. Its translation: CASSSEGKTQYF.

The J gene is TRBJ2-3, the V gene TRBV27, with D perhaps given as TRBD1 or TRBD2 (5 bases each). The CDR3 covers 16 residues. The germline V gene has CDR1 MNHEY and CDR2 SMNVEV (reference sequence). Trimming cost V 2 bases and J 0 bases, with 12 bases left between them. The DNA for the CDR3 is TGTGCCAGCAGTTTAAGGGACCCTGTAAGCACAGATACGCAGTATTTT. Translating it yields CASSLRDPVSTDTQYF.

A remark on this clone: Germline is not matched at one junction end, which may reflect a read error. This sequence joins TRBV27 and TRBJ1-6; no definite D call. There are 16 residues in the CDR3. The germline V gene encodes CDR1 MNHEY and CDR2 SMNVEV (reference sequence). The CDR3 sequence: CAGSFGSWGNNSPLHF. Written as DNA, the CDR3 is TGTGCCGGCAGTTTTGGTTCCTGGGGAAATAATTCACCCCTCCACTTT.

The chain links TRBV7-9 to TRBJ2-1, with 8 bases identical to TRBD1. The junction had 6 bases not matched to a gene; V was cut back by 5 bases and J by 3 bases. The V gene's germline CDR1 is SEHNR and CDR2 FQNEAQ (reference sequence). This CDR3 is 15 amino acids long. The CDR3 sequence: CASSPRGLNYNEQFF. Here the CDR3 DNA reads TGTGCCAGCAGCCCCAGGGGGCTCAACTACAATGAGCAGTTCTTC.

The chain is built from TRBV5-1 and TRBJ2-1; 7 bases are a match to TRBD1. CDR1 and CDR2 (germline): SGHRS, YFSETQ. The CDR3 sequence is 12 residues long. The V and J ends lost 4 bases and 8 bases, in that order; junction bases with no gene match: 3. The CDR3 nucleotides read TGCGCCAGCAGCCCTCAGGGGGATGAGCAGTTCTTC. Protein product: CASSPQGDEQFF. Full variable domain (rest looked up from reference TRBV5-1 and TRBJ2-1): KAGVTQTPRYLIKTRGQQVTLSCSPISGHRSVSWYQQTPGQGLQFLFEYFSETQRNKGNFPGRFSGRQFSNSRSEMNVSTLELGDSALYLCASSPQGDEQFFGPGTRLTVL.

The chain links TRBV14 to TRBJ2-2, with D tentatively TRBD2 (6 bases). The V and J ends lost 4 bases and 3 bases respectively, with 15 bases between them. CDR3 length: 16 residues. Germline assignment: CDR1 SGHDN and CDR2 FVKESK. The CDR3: CASSRYGGRYTGELFF. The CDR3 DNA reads TGTGCCAGCAGCCGGTATGGAGGGCGTTACACCGGGGAGCTGTTTTTT.

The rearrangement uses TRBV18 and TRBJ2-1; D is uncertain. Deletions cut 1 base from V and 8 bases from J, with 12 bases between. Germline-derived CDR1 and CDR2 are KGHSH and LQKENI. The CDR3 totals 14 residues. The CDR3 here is CASSPRPGEDEQFF. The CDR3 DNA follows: TGTGCCAGCTCACCACGGCCAGGAGAGGATGAGCAGTTCTTC.

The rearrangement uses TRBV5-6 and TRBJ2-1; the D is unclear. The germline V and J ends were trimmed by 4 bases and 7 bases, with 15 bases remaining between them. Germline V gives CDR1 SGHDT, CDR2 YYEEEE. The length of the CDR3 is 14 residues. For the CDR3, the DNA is TGTGCCAGCAGCATGTTAACCAGCAGGAATGAGCAGTTCTTC. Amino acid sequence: CASSMLTSRNEQFF.

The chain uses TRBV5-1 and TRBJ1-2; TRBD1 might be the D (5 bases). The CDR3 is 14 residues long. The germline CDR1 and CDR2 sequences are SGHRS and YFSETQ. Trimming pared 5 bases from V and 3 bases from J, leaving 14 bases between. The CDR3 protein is CASSDGGMDYGYTF. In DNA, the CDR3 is TGCGCCAGCAGTGACGGGGGGATGGACTATGGCTACACCTTC.

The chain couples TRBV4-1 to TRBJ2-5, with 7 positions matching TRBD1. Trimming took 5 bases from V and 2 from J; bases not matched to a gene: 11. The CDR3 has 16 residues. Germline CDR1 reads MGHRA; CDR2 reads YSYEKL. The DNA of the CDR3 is TGCGCCAGCAGCTCCAAGTGGGACAGCTCTCAAGAGACCCAGTACTTC. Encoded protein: CASSSKWDSSQETQYF.

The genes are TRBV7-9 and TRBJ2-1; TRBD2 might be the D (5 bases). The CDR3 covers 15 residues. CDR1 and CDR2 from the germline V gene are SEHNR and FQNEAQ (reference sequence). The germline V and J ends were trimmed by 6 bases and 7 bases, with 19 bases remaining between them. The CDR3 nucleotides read TGTGCCAGCAGTTTTTACTCCACCCCGGGGAATGAGCAGTTCTTC. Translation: CASSFYSTPGNEQFF. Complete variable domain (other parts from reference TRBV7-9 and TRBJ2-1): DTGVSQNPRHKITKRGQNVTFRCDPISEHNRLYWYRQTLGQGPEFLTYFQNEAQLEKSRLLSDRFSAERPKGSFSTLEIQRTEQGDSAMYLCASSFYSTPGNEQFFGPGTRLTVL.

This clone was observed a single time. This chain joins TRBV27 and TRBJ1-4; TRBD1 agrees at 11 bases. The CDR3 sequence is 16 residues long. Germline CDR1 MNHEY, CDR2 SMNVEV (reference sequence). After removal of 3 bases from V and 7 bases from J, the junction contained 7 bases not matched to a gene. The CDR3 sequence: CASSLGQGGISEKLFF. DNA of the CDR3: TGTGCCAGCAGTTTGGGACAGGGGGGAATTAGTGAAAAACTGTTTTTT.